The rows below give T cell receptor beta chains drawn from one sample of a study of T-cell reconstitution after alpha-beta-depleted transplantation in children. TCRdb re-called the PCR reads with MiXCR, one entry per CDR3 protein. The repertoire consists of about 460,000 distinct CDR3 sequences, with 10% to 13% occurring once and the leading ten covering around 2%. The material sequenced was PBMCs, taken before TCRalphabeta/CD19-depleted stem cell transplant. These receptors were taken from a child under 10 years old with inherited bone marrow failure, due to receive a stem cell transplant. The CDR3 runs from the conserved cysteine through the conserved F or W. The order of the fields is V gene, J gene, D gene, clone size, CDR3 DNA, CDR3 protein. D genes are given only for firm matches. Where a row states a size, it is once, few, many or the class of an expanded clone; other rows omit it.

TRBV4-3	TRBJ2-1	TRBD2	many	TGCGCCAGCAGCCAGGGAGTAGCGGGAGTGTACAATGAGCAGTTCTTC	CASSQGVAGVYNEQFF
TRBV28	TRBJ2-7	TRBD1	few	TGTGCCAGCAGGTACAGGGGAAACGAGCAGTACTTC	CASRYRGNEQYF
TRBV7-9	TRBJ1-1	.	many	TGTGCCAGCAGCCTGAGCGGGAACACTGAAGCTTTCTTT	CASSLSGNTEAFF
TRBV4-1	TRBJ2-3	.	many	TGCGCCAGCAGCCAAGGGTATGCCGAGGGTCCCCACACAGATACGCAGTATTTT	CASSQGYAEGPHTDTQYF
TRBV7-9	TRBJ1-4	TRBD1	many	TGTGCCGGCCGACAGGGGGATAATGAAAAACTGTTTTTT	CAGRQGDNEKLFF
TRBV5-1	TRBJ2-1	.	many	TGCGCCAGCAGCTCCGGCCATGGGGGGAATCGGTTCTTC	CASSSGHGGNRFF
TRBV19	TRBJ2-2	TRBD1	many	TGTGCCAGTAGTACCGGCGGGACAGGATCCACCGGGGAGCTGTTTTTT	CASSTGGTGSTGELFF
TRBV20-1	TRBJ1-5	.	.	TGCAGTGCTAGCGCCACGGTGCAGCCCCAGCATTTT	CSASATVQPQHF
TRBV6-5	TRBJ2-3	TRBD1	many	TGTGCCAGCAGTTTGTTTTCGGGGACAGCCATTTCCACAGATACGCAGTATTTT	CASSLFSGTAISTDTQYF
TRBV12-3/TRBV12-4	TRBJ2-7	.	many	TGTGCCAGCAGTTTAGAGACAGGTCGTCTCAGGGAGCAGTACTTC	CASSLETGRLREQYF
TRBV6-5	TRBJ2-2	.	many	TGTGCCAGCAGTTACTCGCGGGCCTCCGGGGAGCTGTTTTTT	CASSYSRASGELFF
TRBV29-1	TRBJ2-5	.	many	TGCAGCGCCATCCGGGACTCAGAAGAGACCCAGTACTTC	CSAIRDSEETQYF
TRBV6-5	TRBJ1-2	.	many	TGTGCCAGCAGTTTAGGCAGACGCTATGGCTACACCTTC	CASSLGRRYGYTF
TRBV20-1	TRBJ2-4	.	many	TGCAGTGCTAGAGATAGACGAACCACCCTAGCCAAAAACATTCAGTACTTC	CSARDRRTTLAKNIQYF
TRBV27	TRBJ2-5	.	few	TGTGCCAGCAGTTTATTACCGGTGTCGGGAGAGACCCAGTACTTC	CASSLLPVSGETQYF
TRBV4-3	TRBJ2-7	.	.	TGCGCCAGCAGCCGCGACCGGGACCGAGCCTACGAGCAGTACTTC	CASSRDRDRAYEQYF
TRBV7-9	TRBJ1-2	.	.	TGTGCCAGCAGCCCGATCTCTGGCCCGGTCTATGGCTACACCTTC	CASSPISGPVYGYTF
TRBV29-1	TRBJ2-7	.	.	TGCAGCGTTGATGGGTCAGCGTTAGGGGATTACGAGCAGTACTTC	CSVDGSALGDYEQYF
TRBV12-3/TRBV12-4	TRBJ1-5	.	many	TGTGCCAGCAGTTTAAATAGCAATCAGCCCCAGCATTTT	CASSLNSNQPQHF
TRBV7-2	TRBJ2-1	TRBD2	many	TGTGCCAGCAGCTTAGTGGGGACTACTTACAATGAGCAGTTCTTC	CASSLVGTTYNEQFF
TRBV28	TRBJ2-3	TRBD2	few	TGTGCCAGCAGACCCGGACTAGCGAGAGGCACAGATACGCAGTATTTT	CASRPGLARGTDTQYF
TRBV5-5	TRBJ2-5	TRBD1	many	TGTGCCAGCAGACCGACAGGGTCCCAAGTATCGGGGACCCAGTACTTC	CASRPTGSQVSGTQYF
TRBV28	TRBJ2-1	.	many	TGTGCCAGCAGTTACGGAGGGCTTGATGAGCAGTTCTTC	CASSYGGLDEQFF
TRBV19	TRBJ1-5	TRBD1	.	TGTGCCAGTAGTTCCCTGGACAGGTATTTTGGTCACAATCAGCCCCAGCATTTT	CASSSLDRYFGHNQPQHF
TRBV5-1	TRBJ1-2	.	many	TGCGCCAGCAGTTACGACCCCCGGGCCGTGGGGGATTATGGCTACACCTTC	CASSYDPRAVGDYGYTF
TRBV7-2	TRBJ2-7	TRBD2	many	TGTGCCAGCAGCTTGTTCGGGGGACTAGCCTACGAGCAGTACTTC	CASSLFGGLAYEQYF
TRBV7-2	TRBJ1-6	.	many	TGTGCCAGCAGCTACCGGACGGCCTCCTATAATTCACCCCTCCACTTT	CASSYRTASYNSPLHF
TRBV12-5	TRBJ2-5	.	many	TGTGCTAGTGGTTTCTGTCGGAGCGGGCAAGAGACCCAGTACTTC	CASGFCRSGQETQYF
TRBV24-1	TRBJ2-7	.	few	TGTGCCACCAGTGTCAAGGGGAAATACGAGCAGTACTTC	CATSVKGKYEQYF
TRBV2	TRBJ2-7	TRBD2	many	TGTGCCAGTGCCGGGACTAGCGGGTCGCTCGAGCAGTACTTC	CASAGTSGSLEQYF
TRBV20-1	TRBJ2-7	TRBD2	many	TGCAGTGCTGACCTTAGCGGGAGTCTCTCCTACGAGCAGTACTTC	CSADLSGSLSYEQYF
TRBV30	TRBJ2-6	.	many	TGTGCCAGATCGCCAGGGGCTGGGGCCAACGTCCTGACTTTC	CARSPGAGANVLTF
TRBV4-1	TRBJ2-3	TRBD2	.	TGCGCCAGCAGCCTACAGCGGGAGGCCCTGGCAGATACGCAGTATTTT	CASSLQREALADTQYF
TRBV29-1	TRBJ2-3	.	few	TGCAGCGTTGAATGGGGGGCCGGGACAGATACGCAGTATTTT	CSVEWGAGTDTQYF
TRBV11-2	TRBJ1-1	.	many	TGTGCCAGCAGTTTGGACAGCGACACTGAAGCTTTCTTT	CASSLDSDTEAFF
TRBV12-3/TRBV12-4	TRBJ2-1	TRBD2	many	TGTGCCAGCAGTTTGTGGAGACTAGCGGGGGGCAATGAGCAGTTCTTC	CASSLWRLAGGNEQFF
TRBV5-1	TRBJ1-1	.	.	TGCGCCAGCAGCTGGGGACGGGGGAACACTGACGCTTTCTTT	CASSWGRGNTDAFF
TRBV6-2/TRBV6-3	TRBJ2-1	.	many	TGTGCCAGCAGTTACTGGGCGAATGAGCAGTTCTTC	CASSYWANEQFF
TRBV28	TRBJ2-4	TRBD2	many	TGTGCCAGCAGTTTATACGCTAGCGGGATAACCAAAAACATTCAGTACTTC	CASSLYASGITKNIQYF
TRBV5-1	TRBJ2-7	.	few	TGCGCCAGCAGCGAACAAGGGAGAGAGCAGTACTTC	CASSEQGREQYF
TRBV5-1	TRBJ2-7	.	many	TGCGCCAGCAGCCCGGAGGGATACTACGAGCAGTACTTC	CASSPEGYYEQYF
TRBV7-9	TRBJ2-4	.	many	TGTGCCAGCAGCTTTGGTGAGGGCATTCAGTACTTC	CASSFGEGIQYF
TRBV4-3	TRBJ1-5	.	few	TGCGCCAGCAGCCGAAGTATAGATCGGGATCAGCCCCAGCATTTT	CASSRSIDRDQPQHF
TRBV29-1	TRBJ2-3	.	many	TGCAGCGTTGAGCACGGGGACAATTTCGCAGATACGCAGTATTTT	CSVEHGDNFADTQYF
TRBV6-1	TRBJ2-7	.	many	TGTGCCAGCAGTCCCCCCCCTTTCGAGCAGTACTTC	CASSPPPFEQYF
TRBV9	TRBJ2-3	.	many	TGTGCCAGCAGCGTAGATGGGACGGTCACAGATACGCAGTATTTT	CASSVDGTVTDTQYF
TRBV28	TRBJ2-1	.	many	TGTGCCAGCAGTTTGCCGTGGGGTGAGCAGTTCTTC	CASSLPWGEQFF
TRBV12-3/TRBV12-4	TRBJ2-1	TRBD2	many	TGTGCCAGCAGTTTTGGGACTAGTTCGAATGAGCAGTTCTTC	CASSFGTSSNEQFF